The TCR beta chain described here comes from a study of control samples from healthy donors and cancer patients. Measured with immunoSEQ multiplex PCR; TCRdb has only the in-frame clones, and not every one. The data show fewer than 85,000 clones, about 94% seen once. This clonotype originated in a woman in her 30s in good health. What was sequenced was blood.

DNA for the CDR3: TGCGCCAGCAGAGGCAGCTACGAGCAGTACTTC. This sequence encodes CASRGSYEQYF. V usage is TRBV5-1 and J usage is TRBJ2-7; D uncertain. The CDR3 loop spans 11 amino acids. Trimming took off 5 bases at V and 3 bases at J, with 6 bases between the two ends. Germline lookup yields CDR1 SGHRS and CDR2 YFSETQ.